A single sample gave rise to the 11 T cell receptor beta chains below, sequenced in a study of blood T cell repertoires in COVID-19. Repertoires were generated with immunoSEQ multiplex PCR, while TCRdb's copy carries only in-frame clones and drops some. The sample has 400,000 to 550,000 clones; around nine tenths are singletons. Specimen: peripheral blood. These receptors originate from a woman younger than 45 with acute or convalescent COVID-19.

The CDR3 loop reads CASGRRQGDSGELFF. CDR3 coding DNA: TGTGCCAGCGGACGCCGACAGGGCGATTCCGGGGAGCTGTTTTTT. The chain recombines TRBV25-1 with TRBJ2-2, with TRBD1 matching 7 bases. The V segment lost 8 bases and the J segment 6 bases; nucleotides outside the gene matches: 12. Germline V gene lookup returns CDR1 MGHDK and CDR2 SYGVNS. The CDR3 runs to 15 residues.

Notes on this clone: The same CDR3 arises from other DNA sequences in this sample as well. V gene TRBV30 combines with J gene TRBJ2-7, with D possibly being TRBD1 (5 bases). The V end was cut by 0 bases, the J end by 0 bases, with 6 bases between. This CDR3 is 13 amino acids long. CDR1 and CDR2 from the germline V gene are GTSNPN and SVGIG (reference sequence). Written as DNA, the CDR3 is TGTGCCTGGAGTGTACAGGCCTCCTACGAGCAGTACTTC. Translating gives CAWSVQASYEQYF.

The chain carries TRBV3-1 (or the pseudogene TRBV3-2) and TRBJ1-2, with D uncertain. V lost 0 bases and J lost 1, with 9 bases in between. There are 15 residues in the CDR3. The germline V gene has CDR1 LGHDT and CDR2 YNNKEL (reference sequence). As DNA, the CDR3 is TGTGCCAGCAGCCAAGATGCAGGTTTTAACTATGGCTACACCTTC. Protein: CASSQDAGFNYGYTF.

The chain combines TRBV9 with TRBJ2-1; possible D gene TRBD2, 6 bases. Between the trimmed V and J ends, which lost 3 bases and 9 bases, there was a span of 19 bases. Germline values: CDR1 SGDLS, CDR2 YYNGEE. This CDR3 comprises 15 residues. As DNA, the CDR3 is TGTGCCAGCAGCGCCCGGGACTCCCAATTTGGTGAGCAGTTCTTC. It specifies CASSARDSQFGEQFF.

The chain carries TRBV5-1 and TRBJ2-2; TRBD1 matches 10 bases. After removal of 4 bases from V and 2 bases from J, the junction contained 11 bases not matched to a gene. The V gene's germline CDR1 is SGHRS and CDR2 YFSETQ. The CDR3 length is 18 residues. The CDR3 protein is CASSPHPWTGGNTGELFF. DNA of the CDR3: TGCGCCAGCAGCCCTCACCCCTGGACAGGGGGTAACACCGGGGAGCTGTTTTTT.

The chain has TRBV9 and TRBJ1-5, with D hard to call. CDR1 is SGDLS and CDR2 is YYNGEE in the germline V gene. The V end lost 0 bases, the J end lost 6 bases, and 10 bases lay between the germline ends. The CDR3 has 14 residues. The CDR3 bases are TGTGCCAGCAGCGTAGAATCTAATGGTCAGCCCCAGCATTTT. Its protein product is CASSVESNGQPQHF.

The chain carries TRBV6-5 and TRBJ1-2; D may be TRBD1 (5 bases). Germline lookup yields CDR1 MNHEY and CDR2 SVGAGI. Trimming shortened V by 6 bases and J by 4 bases, and 18 bases separated the two germline ends. The CDR3 is made up of 15 amino acids. CDR3 protein: CASSQGGGSTYGYTF. In DNA, the CDR3 is TGTGCCAGCAGCCAGGGCGGTGGGTCAACCTATGGCTACACCTTC.

This clone was observed a few times. The chain joins TRBV10-1 to TRBJ2-5; no definite D call. V was trimmed by 4 bases and J by 7 bases, leaving 13 bases between them. Germline V lookup: CDR1 WNHNN, CDR2 SYGVQD (reference sequence). This CDR3 contains 13 residues. CDR3 sequence: CASSVGAAGTQYF. CDR3 nucleotides: TGCGCCAGCAGTGTTGGCGCCGCAGGGACCCAGTACTTC.

DNA of the CDR3: TGTGCCAGCAGCGACGGACAGGGGAAGCAAGAGACCCAGTACTTC. Its protein product is CASSDGQGKQETQYF. This chain connects TRBV11-3 to TRBJ2-5; TRBD1 matches 9 bases. The CDR3 totals 15 residues. V lost 5 bases, J lost 2 bases, and 6 bases stayed unmatched. The germline CDR1 and CDR2 sequences are SGHNT and YENEEA.

The rearrangement joins TRBV27 to TRBJ2-7, with D possibly being TRBD1 (6 bases). The V end lost 5 bases, the J end lost 3 bases, and 17 bases lay between the germline ends. The CDR3 contains 15 residues. CDR1 is MNHEY, CDR2 SMNVEV, per germline (reference sequence). Written as DNA, the CDR3 is TGTGCCAGCAGTCCCCAACAGGGTAGAGGCTACGAGCAGTACTTC. It specifies CASSPQQGRGYEQYF.

This sequence joins TRBV10-2 and TRBJ2-5; TRBD1 matches at 8 bases. This CDR3 is built from 14 residues. Trimming removed 7 bases from V and 0 bases from J; junction bases left unmatched: 4. CDR1 is WSHSY, CDR2 SAAADI, per germline. The chain's CDR3 is CASTGQVYQETQYF. In nucleotides, the CDR3 is TGCGCCAGCACGGGACAGGTGTACCAAGAGACCCAGTACTTC.